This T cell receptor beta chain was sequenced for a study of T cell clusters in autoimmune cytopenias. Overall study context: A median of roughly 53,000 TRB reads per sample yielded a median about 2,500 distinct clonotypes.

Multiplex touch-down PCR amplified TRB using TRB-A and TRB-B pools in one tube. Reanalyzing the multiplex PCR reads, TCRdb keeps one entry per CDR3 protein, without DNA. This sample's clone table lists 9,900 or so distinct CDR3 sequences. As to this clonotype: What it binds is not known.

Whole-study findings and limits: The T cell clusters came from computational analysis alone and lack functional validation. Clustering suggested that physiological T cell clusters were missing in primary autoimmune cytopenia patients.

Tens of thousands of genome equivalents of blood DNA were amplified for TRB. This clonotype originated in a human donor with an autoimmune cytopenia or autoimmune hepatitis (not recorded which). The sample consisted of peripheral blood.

The CDR3 is CASADRGAGEQYF. The chain joins TRBV5-4 to TRBJ2-7; absent DNA, TCRdb's TRBD1 call cannot be checked. The CDR3 runs 13 residues. Germline V gene data show CDR1 as SGHNT and CDR2 as YYREEE (reference sequence).